This TCR beta chain comes out of a study of T cells in Graves' hyperthyroidism and ophthalmopathy. Researchers amplified the TCR beta CDR3 regions from RNA transcripts. HTBI primers drove first-round RT-PCR of the TCR CDR3. TCRdb reprocessed the multiplex PCR reads with MiXCR, giving one entry per CDR3 protein. The sample includes 360,000 or so distinct CDR3 sequences, about a fifth seen only once; the top ten take 3% to 4%. General study findings and limits: Ophthalmopathy stood apart from stable hyperthyroidism in a 13 V-J model.

When ophthalmopathy did not progress within 18 months, Graves' hyperthyroidism was considered stable. This clonotype has a handful of counts. Its antigen is not known. The germline V gene has CDR1 LNHNV and CDR2 YYDKDF (reference sequence). The CDR3 length is 14 residues. The V and J ends lost 0 bases and 5 bases respectively, with 10 bases between them. This chain connects TRBV15 to TRBJ2-5, with TRBD2 as a possible D gene (5 bases). Sequencing was done on a sample of blood. The TCR comes from a woman younger than 30 with Graves' hyperthyroidism. CDR3 sequence (DNA): TGTGCCACCAGCAGAGACGGGGTTTGGGAGACCCAGTACTTC. Translation: CATSRDGVWETQYF.